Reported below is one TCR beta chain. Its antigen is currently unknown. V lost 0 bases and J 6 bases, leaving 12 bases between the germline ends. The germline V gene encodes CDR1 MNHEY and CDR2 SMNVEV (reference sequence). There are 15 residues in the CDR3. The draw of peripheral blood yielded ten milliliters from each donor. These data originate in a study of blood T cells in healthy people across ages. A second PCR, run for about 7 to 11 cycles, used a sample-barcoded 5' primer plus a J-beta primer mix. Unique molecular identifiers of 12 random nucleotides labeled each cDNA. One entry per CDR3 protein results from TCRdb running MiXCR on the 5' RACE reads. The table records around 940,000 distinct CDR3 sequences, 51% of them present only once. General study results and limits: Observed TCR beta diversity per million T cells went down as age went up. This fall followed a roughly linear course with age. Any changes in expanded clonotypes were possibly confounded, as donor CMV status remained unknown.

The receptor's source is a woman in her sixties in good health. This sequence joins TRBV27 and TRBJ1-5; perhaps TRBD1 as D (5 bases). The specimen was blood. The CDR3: CASSLSGLWGQPQHF. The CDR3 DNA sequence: TGTGCCAGCAGTTTATCGGGGCTTTGGGGTCAGCCCCAGCATTTT.